The rows below give T cell receptor beta chains drawn from one sample of a study of Ad26.COV2.S vaccination and SARS-CoV-2 variants. Profiling relied on immunoSEQ multiplex PCR, and the TCRdb table lists in-frame clones only, not all of them. Among some 320,000 clones listed, just over 85% were seen once. The specimen comprised peripheral blood, sampled in a trial of Ad26.COV2.S vaccine versus placebo. These TCRs come from a person aged 18-60 years who received the Ad26.COV2.S COVID-19 vaccine or a placebo. The conserved cysteine and the conserved F or W are not part of the CDR3 here.

J | V | CDR3
TRBJ1-5 | TRBV6-1 | ASSEASGGGSNQPQH
TRBJ1-3 | TRBV2 | ASTLDPFAIIY
TRBJ2-3 | TRBV4-3 | ASSQGQFGTSGGTQY
TRBJ1-5 | TRBV11-2 | ASSRPTENQH
TRBJ2-5 | TRBV5-4 | ASSFITLETQY
TRBJ2-5 | TRBV18 | ASSFGRQETQY
TRBJ2-1 | TRBV7-2 | ASSLAGYRGGQFYSYNEQF
TRBJ2-3 | TRBV9 | ASSVREGSTDTQY
TRBJ2-7 | TRBV7-2 | ASSLVSGLEQY
TRBJ2-6 | TRBV7-2 | ASSLENLALSGANVLT
TRBJ2-3 | TRBV5-4 | ASSFEGAYTDTQY
TRBJ2-3 | TRBV5-4 | ASAEGGGGTDTQY
TRBJ1-1 | TRBV4-3 | ASSQQMNTEAF
TRBJ2-3 | TRBV5-4 | ASSRDSAGTDTQY
TRBJ1-2 | TRBV7-8 | ASSLGTGVFGYT
TRBJ1-2 | TRBV19 | ASSSRYYGYT
TRBJ1-1 | TRBV4-1 | ASSQFTDGNTEAF
TRBJ2-3 | TRBV4-3 | ASGRESTDTQY
TRBJ2-1 | TRBV10-3 | AISVGGANNEQF
TRBJ2-1 | TRBV11-3 | ASSLDRIAGRDGLWQF
TRBJ2-7 | TRBV30 | AWARQNEQY
TRBJ2-2 | TRBV7-2 | ATGRGWNTGELF
TRBJ2-3 | TRBV2 | ASKITGTDTQY
TRBJ1-1 | TRBV25-1 | ASSGQGPGTEAF
TRBJ1-1 | TRBV18 | ASSPPEGANTEAF
TRBJ2-1 | TRBV15 | ATSRARGGNWDEQF
TRBJ1-2 | TRBV3-1/TRBV3-2 | ASQARQGVKANYGYT
TRBJ2-2 | TRBV5-1 | ASSLGGVGGANTGELF
TRBJ2-7 | TRBV5-1 | ASSLGSSGGQYEQY
TRBJ1-2 | TRBV7-6 | ASRWGQFSFGYT
TRBJ2-2 | TRBV5-1 | ASTSYAVPGGELF
TRBJ1-1 | TRBV20-1 | SASGRGNTEAF
TRBJ2-7 | TRBV5-1 | ASSLGYTSYEQY
TRBJ2-1 | TRBV7-6 | ASSQGQGALDEQF
TRBJ2-1 | TRBV18 | ASSRTSGAYNEQF
TRBJ2-7 | TRBV7-8 | ASSTRGTAYEQY
TRBJ2-1 | TRBV11-2 | ASSYGTTPYEQF
TRBJ1-5 | TRBV12-3/TRBV12-4 | ASRQEYGQPQH
TRBJ1-2 | TRBV7-9 | ASSYNRDSGYT
TRBJ1-1 | TRBV28 | ASSLSGRTYKAF
TRBJ1-4 | TRBV7-6 | ASSLDQGRELF
TRBJ2-5 | TRBV18 | ASSPEETQY
TRBJ1-1 | TRBV7-8 | ASSRQPGPTEAF
TRBJ1-1 | TRBV10-3 | AISSGAAEAF
TRBJ2-1 | TRBV6-5 | ATLQGTGTNNEQF
TRBJ1-2 | TRBV30 | ARGWTGRALRYGYT
TRBJ1-2 | TRBV7-9 | ASSLAQGRGSVDYT
TRBJ1-2 | TRBV4-2 | ASSQERVQTGTNYGYT